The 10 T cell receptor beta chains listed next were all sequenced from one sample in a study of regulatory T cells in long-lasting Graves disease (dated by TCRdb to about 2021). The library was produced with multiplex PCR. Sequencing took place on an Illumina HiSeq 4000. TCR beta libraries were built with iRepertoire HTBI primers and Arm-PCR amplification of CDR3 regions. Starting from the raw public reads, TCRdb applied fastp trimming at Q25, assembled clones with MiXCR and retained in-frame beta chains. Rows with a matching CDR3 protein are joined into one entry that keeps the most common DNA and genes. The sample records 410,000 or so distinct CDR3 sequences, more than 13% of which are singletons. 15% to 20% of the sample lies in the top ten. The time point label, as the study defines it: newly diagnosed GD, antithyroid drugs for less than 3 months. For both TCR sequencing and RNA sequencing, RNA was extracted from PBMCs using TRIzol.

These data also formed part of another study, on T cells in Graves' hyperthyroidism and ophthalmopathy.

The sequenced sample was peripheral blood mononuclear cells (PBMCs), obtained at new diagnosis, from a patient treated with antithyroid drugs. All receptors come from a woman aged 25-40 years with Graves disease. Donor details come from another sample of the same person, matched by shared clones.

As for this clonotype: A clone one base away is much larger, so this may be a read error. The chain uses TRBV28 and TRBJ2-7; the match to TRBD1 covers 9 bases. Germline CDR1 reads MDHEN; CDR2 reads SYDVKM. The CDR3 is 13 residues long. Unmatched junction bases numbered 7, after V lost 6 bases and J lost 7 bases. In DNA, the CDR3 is TGTGCCAGCAGCCACAGGGGGCCAAATGAGCAGTACTTC. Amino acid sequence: CASSHRGPNEQYF.

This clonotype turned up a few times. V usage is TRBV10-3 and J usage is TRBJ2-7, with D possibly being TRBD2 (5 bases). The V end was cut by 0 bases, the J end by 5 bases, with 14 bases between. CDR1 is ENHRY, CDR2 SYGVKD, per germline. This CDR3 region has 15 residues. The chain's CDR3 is CAISESISVWDEQYF. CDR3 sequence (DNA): TGTGCCATCAGTGAGTCGATTAGCGTGTGGGACGAGCAGTACTTC.

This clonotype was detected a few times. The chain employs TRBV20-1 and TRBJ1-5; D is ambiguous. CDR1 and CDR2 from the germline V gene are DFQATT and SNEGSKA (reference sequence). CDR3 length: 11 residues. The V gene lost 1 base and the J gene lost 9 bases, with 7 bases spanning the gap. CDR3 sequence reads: CSARAGGPQHF. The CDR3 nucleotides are TGCAGTGCTAGAGCGGGCGGGCCCCAGCATTTT.

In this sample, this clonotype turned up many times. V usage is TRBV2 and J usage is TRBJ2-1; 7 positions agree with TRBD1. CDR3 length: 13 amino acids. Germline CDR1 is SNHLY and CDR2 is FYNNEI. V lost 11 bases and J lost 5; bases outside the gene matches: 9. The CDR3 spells CASKTGIDNEQFF. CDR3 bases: TGTGCCTCGAAGACAGGGATTGACAATGAGCAGTTCTTC.

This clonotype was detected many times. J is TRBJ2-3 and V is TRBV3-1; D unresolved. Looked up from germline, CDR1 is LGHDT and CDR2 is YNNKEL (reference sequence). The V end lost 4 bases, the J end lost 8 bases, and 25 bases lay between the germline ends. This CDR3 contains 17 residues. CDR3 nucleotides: TGTGCCAGCAGCCCAGAACGGAAGGAGCTCCCGGTAGCTACGCAGTATTTT. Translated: CASSPERKELPVATQYF.

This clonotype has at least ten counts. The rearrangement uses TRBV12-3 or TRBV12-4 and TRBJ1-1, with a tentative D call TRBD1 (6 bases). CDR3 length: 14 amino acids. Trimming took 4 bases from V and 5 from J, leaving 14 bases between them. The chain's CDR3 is CASSSGTTGTEAFF. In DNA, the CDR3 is TGTGCCAGCAGTTCCGGGACAACCGGGACTGAAGCTTTCTTT.

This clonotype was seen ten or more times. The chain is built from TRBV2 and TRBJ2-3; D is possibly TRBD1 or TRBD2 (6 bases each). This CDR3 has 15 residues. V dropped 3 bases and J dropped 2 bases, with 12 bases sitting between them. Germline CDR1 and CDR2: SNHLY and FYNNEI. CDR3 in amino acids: CASSDGGLVTDTQYF. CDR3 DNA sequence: TGTGCCAGCAGTGATGGGGGGCTAGTCACAGATACGCAGTATTTT.

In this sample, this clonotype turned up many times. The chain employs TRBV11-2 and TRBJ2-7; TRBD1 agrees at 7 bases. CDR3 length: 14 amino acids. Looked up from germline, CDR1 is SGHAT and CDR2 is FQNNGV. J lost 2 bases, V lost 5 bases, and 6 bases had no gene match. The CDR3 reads CASSIRTGTYEQYF. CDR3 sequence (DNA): TGTGCCAGCAGCATCCGGACAGGAACCTACGAGCAGTACTTC.

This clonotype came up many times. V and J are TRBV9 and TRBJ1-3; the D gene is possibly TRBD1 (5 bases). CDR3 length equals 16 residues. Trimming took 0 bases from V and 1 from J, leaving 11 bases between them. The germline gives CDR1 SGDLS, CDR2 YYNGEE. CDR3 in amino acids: CASSVAATASGNTIYF. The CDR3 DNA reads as TGTGCCAGCAGCGTAGCGGCGACAGCATCTGGAAACACCATATATTTT. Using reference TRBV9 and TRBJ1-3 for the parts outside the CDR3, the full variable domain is DSGVTQTPKHLITATGQRVTLRCSPRSGDLSVYWYQQSLDQGLQFLIQYYNGEERAKGNILERFSAQQFPDLHSELNLSSLELGDSALYFCASSVAATASGNTIYFGEGSWLTVV.

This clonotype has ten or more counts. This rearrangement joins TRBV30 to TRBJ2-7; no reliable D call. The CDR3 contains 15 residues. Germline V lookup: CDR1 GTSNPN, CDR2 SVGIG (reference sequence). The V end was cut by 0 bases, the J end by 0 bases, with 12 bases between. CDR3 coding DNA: TGTGCCTGGAGTGTAATGCAAGCCGTCTCCTACGAGCAGTACTTC. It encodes CAWSVMQAVSYEQYF.